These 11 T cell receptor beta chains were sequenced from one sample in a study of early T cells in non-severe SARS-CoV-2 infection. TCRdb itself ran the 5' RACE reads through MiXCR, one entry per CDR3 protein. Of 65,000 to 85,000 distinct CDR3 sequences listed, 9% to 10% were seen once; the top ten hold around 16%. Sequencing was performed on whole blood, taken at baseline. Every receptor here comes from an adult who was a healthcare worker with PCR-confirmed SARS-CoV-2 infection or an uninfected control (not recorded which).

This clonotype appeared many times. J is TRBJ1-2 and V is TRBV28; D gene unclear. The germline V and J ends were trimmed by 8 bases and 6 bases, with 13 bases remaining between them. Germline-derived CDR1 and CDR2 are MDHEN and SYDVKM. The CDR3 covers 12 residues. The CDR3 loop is CASGRRVHGYTF. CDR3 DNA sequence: TGTGCCAGCGGCAGGAGGGTCCATGGCTACACCTTC.

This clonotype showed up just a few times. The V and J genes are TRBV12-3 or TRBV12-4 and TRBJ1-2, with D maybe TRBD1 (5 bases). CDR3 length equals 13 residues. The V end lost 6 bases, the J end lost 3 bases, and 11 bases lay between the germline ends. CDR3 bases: TGTGCCAGCAGAACCGGGACCTACTATGGCTACACCTTC. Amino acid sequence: CASRTGTYYGYTF.

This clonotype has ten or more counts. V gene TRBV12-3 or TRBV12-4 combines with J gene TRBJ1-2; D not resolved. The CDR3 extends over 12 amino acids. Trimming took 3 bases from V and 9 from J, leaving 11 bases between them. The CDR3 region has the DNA TGTGCCAGCAGTTTTGGAGGGTCAAGCTACACCTTC. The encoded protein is CASSFGGSSYTF.

DNA for the CDR3: TGCGCCAGCAGCCAAACGAGCGGTACCGGGGAGCTGTTTTTT. This encodes CASSQTSGTGELFF. The V call is TRBV4-3, the J call TRBJ2-2; weak D call: TRBD2 (5 bases). V was trimmed by 2 bases and J by 5 bases, leaving 9 bases between them. CDR3 length: 14 residues. Germline V lookup: CDR1 LGHNA, CDR2 YSLEER.

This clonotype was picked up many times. This chain's CDR3 is CASSLMLSGVYSGNTIYF. The CDR3 region has the DNA TGTGCCAGCAGCTTGATGTTAAGTGGGGTCTACTCTGGAAACACCATATATTTT. The J gene is TRBJ1-3, the V gene TRBV5-6; D unclear. V shed 1 base and J shed 0 bases, with 17 bases lying between them. The CDR3 has 18 amino acids. Germline CDR1 SGHDT, CDR2 YYEEEE.

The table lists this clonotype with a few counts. The CDR3 region is CASSGGLVSFREQFF. For the CDR3, the DNA is TGTGCCAGCAGTGGGGGACTAGTCTCTTTTAGAGAGCAGTTCTTC. The rearrangement uses TRBV2 and TRBJ2-1; 8 positions agree with TRBD2. Germline-derived CDR1 and CDR2 are SNHLY and FYNNEI. The V and J ends lost 4 bases and 10 bases, in that order; junction bases with no gene match: 12. The CDR3 is 15 residues long.

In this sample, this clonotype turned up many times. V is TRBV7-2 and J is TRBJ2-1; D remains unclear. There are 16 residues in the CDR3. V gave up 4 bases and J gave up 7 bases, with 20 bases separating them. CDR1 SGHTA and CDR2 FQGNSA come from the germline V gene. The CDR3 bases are TGTGCCAGCAGCTCGATGTCCCAGCGAATAAGTAATGAGCAGTTCTTC. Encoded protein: CASSSMSQRISNEQFF.

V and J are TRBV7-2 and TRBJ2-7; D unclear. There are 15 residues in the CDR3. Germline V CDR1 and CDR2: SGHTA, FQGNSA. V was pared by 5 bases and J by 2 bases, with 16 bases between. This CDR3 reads CASSPSNGGTYEQYF. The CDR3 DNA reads TGTGCCAGCAGCCCAAGTAACGGTGGGACCTACGAGCAGTACTTC.

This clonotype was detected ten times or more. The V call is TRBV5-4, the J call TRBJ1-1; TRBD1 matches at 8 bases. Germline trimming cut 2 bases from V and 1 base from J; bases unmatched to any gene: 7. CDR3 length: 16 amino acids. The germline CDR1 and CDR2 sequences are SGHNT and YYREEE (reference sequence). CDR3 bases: TGTGCCAGCAGCTTCGAGGACAGGGTCCGGAACACTGAAGCTTTCTTT. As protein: CASSFEDRVRNTEAFF.

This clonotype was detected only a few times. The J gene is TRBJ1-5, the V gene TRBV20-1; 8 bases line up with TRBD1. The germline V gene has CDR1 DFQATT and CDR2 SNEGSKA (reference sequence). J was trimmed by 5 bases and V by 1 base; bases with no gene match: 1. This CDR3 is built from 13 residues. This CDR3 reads CSARVQGDQPQHF. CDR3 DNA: TGCAGTGCTAGAGTACAGGGGGATCAGCCCCAGCATTTT.

CDR3 amino acids: CASSLGGIREKLFF. The CDR3 DNA follows: TGTGCCAGCAGCTTAGGTGGGATTCGGGAAAAACTGTTTTTT. This chain links TRBV7-9 with TRBJ1-4, with D unclear. From germline, CDR1 is SEHNR and CDR2 FQNEAQ (reference sequence). Trimming pared 1 base from V and 8 bases from J, leaving 11 bases between. The CDR3 has 14 residues.